This T cell receptor beta chain comes out of a study of cytomegalovirus exposure and HLA in healthy donors. PCR amplification relied on 60 Vbeta primers (plus 13 Jbeta primers). Profiling relied on immunoSEQ multiplex PCR, and the TCRdb table lists in-frame clones only, not all of them. The table lists 190,000 or so clones, around four fifths of them singletons. Overall study findings and caveats: Later on, an analysis found that several of the most significant clusters appeared to be linked to common viral pathogens, which included parvovirus B19. The authors listed 150 to 200 TCR beta chains as cytomegalovirus-associated.

This clone occurred once. As yet, its antigen is unknown. This CDR3 comprises 15 residues. The germline V gene encodes CDR1 GTSNPN and CDR2 SVGIG (reference sequence). The V end was cut by 3 bases, the J end by 10 bases, with 19 bases between. The clonotype was recovered from a woman aged 45-60 years in good health and CMV-seropositive. The genes are TRBV30 and TRBJ1-6; a weak D match, TRBD1 (6 bases). The sequencing input was PBMCs. The CDR3 region is CAWRGARTRGSPLHF. In nucleotides, the CDR3 is TGTGCCTGGAGGGGGGCCAGGACTCGGGGATCACCCCTCCACTTT.